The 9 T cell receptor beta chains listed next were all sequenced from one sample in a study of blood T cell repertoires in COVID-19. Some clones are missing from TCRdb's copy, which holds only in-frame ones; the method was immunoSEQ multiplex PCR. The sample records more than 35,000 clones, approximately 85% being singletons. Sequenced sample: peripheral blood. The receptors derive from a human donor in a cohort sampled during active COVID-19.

CDR3 DNA: TGTGCCATCAGTGAGAGCAGGGGAAATCAGCCCCAGCATTTT. Translation: CAISESRGNQPQHF. The chain recombines TRBV10-3 with TRBJ1-5, with D perhaps TRBD1 (6 bases). V was shortened by 2 bases and J by 4 bases, with 9 bases between the two germline ends. Germline assignment: CDR1 ENHRY and CDR2 SYGVKD. This CDR3 comprises 14 residues.

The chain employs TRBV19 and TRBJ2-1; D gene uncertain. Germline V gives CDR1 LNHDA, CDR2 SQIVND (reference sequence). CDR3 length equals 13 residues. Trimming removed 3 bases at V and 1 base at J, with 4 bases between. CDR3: CASSMQSYNEQFF. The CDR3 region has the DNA TGTGCCAGTAGTATGCAGTCCTACAATGAGCAGTTCTTC.

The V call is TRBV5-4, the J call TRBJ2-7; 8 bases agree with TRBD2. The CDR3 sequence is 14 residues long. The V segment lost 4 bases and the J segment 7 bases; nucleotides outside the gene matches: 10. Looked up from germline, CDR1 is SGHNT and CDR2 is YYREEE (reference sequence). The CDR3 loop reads CASSPGLADGEQYF. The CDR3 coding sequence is TGTGCCAGCAGCCCCGGACTAGCCGATGGGGAGCAGTACTTC.

The chain's CDR3 is CASSSGGAGKADTQYF. In DNA, the CDR3 is TGCGCCAGCAGCTCTGGGGGTGCGGGGAAGGCAGATACGCAGTATTTT. The V call is TRBV5-1, the J call TRBJ2-3; TRBD2 is a possible D gene (6 bases). The CDR3 loop spans 16 amino acids. CDR1 and CDR2 from the germline V gene are SGHRS and YFSETQ. Trimming pared 3 bases from V and 4 bases from J, leaving 18 bases between.

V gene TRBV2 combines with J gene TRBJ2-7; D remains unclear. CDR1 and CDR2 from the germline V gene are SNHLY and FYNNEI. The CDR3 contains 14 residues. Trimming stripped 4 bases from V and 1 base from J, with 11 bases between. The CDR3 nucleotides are TGTGCCAGCAGTGGAGCAGTCACATCCTACGAGCAGTACTTC. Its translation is CASSGAVTSYEQYF.

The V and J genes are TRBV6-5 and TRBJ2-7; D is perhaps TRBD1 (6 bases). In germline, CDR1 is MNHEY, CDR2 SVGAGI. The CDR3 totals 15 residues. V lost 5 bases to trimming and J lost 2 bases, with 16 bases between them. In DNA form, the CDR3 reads TGTGCCAGCAGTCTCCTCCCGACAGGACCCTACGAGCAGTACTTC. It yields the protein CASSLLPTGPYEQYF.

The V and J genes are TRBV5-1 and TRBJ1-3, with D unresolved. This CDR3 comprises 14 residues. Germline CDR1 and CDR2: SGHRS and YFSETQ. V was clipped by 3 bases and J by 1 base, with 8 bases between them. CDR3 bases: TGCGCCAGCAGCTACCAAGAGTCTGGAAACACCATATATTTT. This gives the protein CASSYQESGNTIYF.

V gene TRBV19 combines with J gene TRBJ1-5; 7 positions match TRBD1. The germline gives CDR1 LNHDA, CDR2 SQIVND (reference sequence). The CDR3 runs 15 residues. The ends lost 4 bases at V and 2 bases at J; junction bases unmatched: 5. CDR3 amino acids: CASSKDRARNQPQHF. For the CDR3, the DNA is TGTGCCAGTAGTAAAGACAGGGCGCGCAATCAGCCCCAGCATTTT.

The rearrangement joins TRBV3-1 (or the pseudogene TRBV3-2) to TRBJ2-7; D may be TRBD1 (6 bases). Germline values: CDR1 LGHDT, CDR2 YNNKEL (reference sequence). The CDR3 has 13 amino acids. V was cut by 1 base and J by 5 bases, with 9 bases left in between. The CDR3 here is CASSQVTGNEQYF. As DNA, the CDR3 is TGTGCCAGCAGCCAAGTAACAGGGAACGAGCAGTACTTC.